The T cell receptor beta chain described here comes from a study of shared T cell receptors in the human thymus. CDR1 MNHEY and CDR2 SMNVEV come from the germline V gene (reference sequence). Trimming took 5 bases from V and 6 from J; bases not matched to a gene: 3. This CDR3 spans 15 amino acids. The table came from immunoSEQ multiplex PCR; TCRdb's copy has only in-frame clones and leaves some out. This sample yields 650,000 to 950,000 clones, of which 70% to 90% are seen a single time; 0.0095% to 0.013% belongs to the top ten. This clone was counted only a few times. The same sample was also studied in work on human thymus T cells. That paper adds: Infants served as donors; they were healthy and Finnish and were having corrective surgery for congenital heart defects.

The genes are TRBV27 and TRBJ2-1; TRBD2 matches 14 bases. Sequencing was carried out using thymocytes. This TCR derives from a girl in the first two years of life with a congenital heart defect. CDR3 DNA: TGTGCCAGCAGTCAGGGACTAGCGGGGGCCAATGAGCAGTTCTTC. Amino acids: CASSQGLAGANEQFF.